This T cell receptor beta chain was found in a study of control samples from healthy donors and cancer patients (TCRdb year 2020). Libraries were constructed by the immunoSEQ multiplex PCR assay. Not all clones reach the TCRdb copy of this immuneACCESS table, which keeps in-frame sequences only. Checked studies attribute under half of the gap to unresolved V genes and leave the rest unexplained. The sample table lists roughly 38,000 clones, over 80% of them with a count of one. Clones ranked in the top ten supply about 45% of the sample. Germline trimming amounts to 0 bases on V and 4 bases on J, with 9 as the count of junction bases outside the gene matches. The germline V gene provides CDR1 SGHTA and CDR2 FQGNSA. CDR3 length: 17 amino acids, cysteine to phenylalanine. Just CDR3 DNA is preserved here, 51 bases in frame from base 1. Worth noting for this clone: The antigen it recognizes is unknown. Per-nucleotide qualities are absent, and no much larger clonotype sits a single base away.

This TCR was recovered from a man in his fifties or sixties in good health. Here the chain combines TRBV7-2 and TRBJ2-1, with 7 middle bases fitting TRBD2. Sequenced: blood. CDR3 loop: CASSLASGVPEYNEQFF. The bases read TGTGCCAGCAGCTTAGCCAGCGGGGTTCCAGAATACAATGAGCAGTTCTTC. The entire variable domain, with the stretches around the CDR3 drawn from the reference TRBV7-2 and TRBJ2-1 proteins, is GAGVSQSPSNKVTEKGKDVELRCDPISGHTALYWYRQSLGQGLEFLIYFQGNSAPDKSGLPSDRFSAERTGGSVSTLTIQRTQQEDSAVYLCASSLASGVPEYNEQFFGPGTRLTVL.